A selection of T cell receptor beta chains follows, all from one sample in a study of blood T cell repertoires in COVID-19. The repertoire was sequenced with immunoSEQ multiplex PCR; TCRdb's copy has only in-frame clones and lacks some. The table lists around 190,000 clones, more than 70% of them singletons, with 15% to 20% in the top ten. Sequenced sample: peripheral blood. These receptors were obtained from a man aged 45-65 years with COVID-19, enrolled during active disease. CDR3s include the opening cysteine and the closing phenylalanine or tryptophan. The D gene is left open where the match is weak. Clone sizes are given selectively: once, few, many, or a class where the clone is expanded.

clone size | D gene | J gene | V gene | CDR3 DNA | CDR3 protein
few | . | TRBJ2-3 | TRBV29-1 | TGCAGCGCTAGGCCGGGACAAGGTGGGGATACGCAGTATTTT | CSARPGQGGDTQYF
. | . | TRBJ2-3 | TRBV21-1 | TGTGCCAGCAGCGATAGACTAGCTTACACAGATACGCAGTATTTT | CASSDRLAYTDTQYF
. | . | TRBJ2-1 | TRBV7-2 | TGTGCCAGCAGCTTAGACGGGGGTGCCTACAATGAGCAGTTCTTC | CASSLDGGAYNEQFF
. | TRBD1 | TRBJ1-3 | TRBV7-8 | TGTGCCAGCAGCTCGGGAAGGAGGCGGGACAGGGGGATCTCTGGAAACACCATATATTTT | CASSSGRRRDRGISGNTIYF
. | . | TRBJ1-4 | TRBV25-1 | TGTGCCAGCAGTGATGACAGCACTAATGAAAAACTGTTTTTT | CASSDDSTNEKLFF
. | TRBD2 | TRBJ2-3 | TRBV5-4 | TGTGCCAGCAGATACACTAGCGGGGCGTCGGATACGCAGTATTTT | CASRYTSGASDTQYF
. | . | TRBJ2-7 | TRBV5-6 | TGTGCCAGCAGCCGATGGACAGCCCTAACCTACGAGCAGTACTTC | CASSRWTALTYEQYF
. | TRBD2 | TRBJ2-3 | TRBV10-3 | TGTGCCATCAGTGAACTAGCGGAAACTAGCACAGATACGCAGTATTTT | CAISELAETSTDTQYF
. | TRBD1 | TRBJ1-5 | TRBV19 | TGTGCCAGTGGACAGGGGTATAGCAATCAGCCCCAGCATTTT | CASGQGYSNQPQHF
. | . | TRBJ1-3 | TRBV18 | TGTGCCAGCTCACCAGGTGGGGGGAAGACTGGAAACACCATATATTTT | CASSPGGGKTGNTIYF
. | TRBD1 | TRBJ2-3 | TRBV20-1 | TGCAGTGCTAGTGAGGGGACAGGAGTAGATACGCAGTATTTT | CSASEGTGVDTQYF
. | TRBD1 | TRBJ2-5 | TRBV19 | TGTGCCAGTAGTACCCCCGGGACAGGGGGTCTCGGGACCCAGTACTTC | CASSTPGTGGLGTQYF
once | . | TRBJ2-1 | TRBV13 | TGTGCCAGCAGCTCCCGGGGTAGTTTTGTCTACAATGAGCAGTTCTTC | CASSSRGSFVYNEQFF
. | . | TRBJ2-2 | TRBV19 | TGTGCCAGTAGTATAGATTGGGGCTCTAACACCGGGGAGCTGTTTTTT | CASSIDWGSNTGELFF
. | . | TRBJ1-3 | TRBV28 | TGTGCCAGCGGATCCCAGGGTTCACTTGGAAACACCATATATTTT | CASGSQGSLGNTIYF
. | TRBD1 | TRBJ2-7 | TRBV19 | TGTGCCAGTAGCCGGGACAGGGTTATGGGAGGCTCCTACGAGCAGTACTTC | CASSRDRVMGGSYEQYF
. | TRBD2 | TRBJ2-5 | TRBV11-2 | TGTGCCAGCACAACACGCGCCCTGGCGGGGGGAGACGAGACCCAGTACTTC | CASTTRALAGGDETQYF
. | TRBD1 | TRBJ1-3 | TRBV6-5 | TGTGCCAGCGCGACAGGGTGGAGGGGAAACACCATATATTTT | CASATGWRGNTIYF
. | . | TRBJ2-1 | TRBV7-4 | TGTGCCAGCAGCTTAAGTGGTTTTGGAGGAGTCTACAATGAGCAGTTCTTC | CASSLSGFGGVYNEQFF
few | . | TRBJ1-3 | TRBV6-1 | TGTGCCAGCAGTGAGTCACTTACGAGCTCTGGAAACACCATATATTTT | CASSESLTSSGNTIYF
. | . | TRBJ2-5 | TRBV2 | TGTGCCAGCTTTGGACAGCGGTACCAAGAGACCCAGTACTTC | CASFGQRYQETQYF
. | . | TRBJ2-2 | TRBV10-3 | TGTGCCATCAGTGAATCGGGGACGAACACCGGGGAGCTGTTTTTT | CAISESGTNTGELFF
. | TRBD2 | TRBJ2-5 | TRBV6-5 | TGTGCCAGCAGTTACGGGGCGGGGGGGCGAGAGACCCAGTACTTC | CASSYGAGGRETQYF
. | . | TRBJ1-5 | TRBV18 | TGTGCCAGCTCACAGGGGGACAGCAATCAGCCCCAGCATTTT | CASSQGDSNQPQHF
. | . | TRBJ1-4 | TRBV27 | TGTGCCAGCAGTTTATTCGGGGGGACTAATGAAAAACTGTTTTTT | CASSLFGGTNEKLFF
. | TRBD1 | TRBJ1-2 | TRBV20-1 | TGCAGTGCTAGTGGAAGTGGACAGGATAACTATGGCTACACCTTC | CSASGSGQDNYGYTF
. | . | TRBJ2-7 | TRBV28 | TGTGCCAGCAGTCAAAGTCTGAGGAGCTACGAGCAGTACTTC | CASSQSLRSYEQYF
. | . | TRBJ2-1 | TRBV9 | TGTGCCAGCAGCGTAGAGACTAGTCTCGATGAGCAGTTCTTC | CASSVETSLDEQFF
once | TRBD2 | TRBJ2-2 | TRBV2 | TGTGCCAGCAGCCCACCTGGACTAGCGGGGGTAAACACCGGGGAGCTGTTTTTT | CASSPPGLAGVNTGELFF
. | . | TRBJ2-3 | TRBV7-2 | TGTGCCAGCAGCCAACCTATCACCACTACGCAGTATTTT | CASSQPITTTQYF
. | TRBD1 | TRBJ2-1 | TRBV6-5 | TGTGCCAGCAGTTACCGGACAGGGAACGAGCAGTTCTTC | CASSYRTGNEQFF
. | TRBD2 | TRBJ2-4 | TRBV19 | TGTGCCAGTAGTATAGTAGCGGGAGATGGCAAAAACATTCAGTACTTC | CASSIVAGDGKNIQYF